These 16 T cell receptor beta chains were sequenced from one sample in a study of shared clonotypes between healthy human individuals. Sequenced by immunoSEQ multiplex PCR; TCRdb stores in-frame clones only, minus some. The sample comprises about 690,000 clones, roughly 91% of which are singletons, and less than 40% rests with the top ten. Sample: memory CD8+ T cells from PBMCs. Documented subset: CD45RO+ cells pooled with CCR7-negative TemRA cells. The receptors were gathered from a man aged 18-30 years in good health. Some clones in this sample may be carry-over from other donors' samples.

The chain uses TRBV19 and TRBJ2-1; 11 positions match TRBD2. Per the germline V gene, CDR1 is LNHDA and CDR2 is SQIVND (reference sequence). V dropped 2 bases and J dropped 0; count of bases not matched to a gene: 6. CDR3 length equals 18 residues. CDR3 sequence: CASSIRGTSGASYNEQFF. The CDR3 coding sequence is TGTGCCAGTAGTATACGTGGGACTAGCGGAGCCTCCTACAATGAGCAGTTCTTC.

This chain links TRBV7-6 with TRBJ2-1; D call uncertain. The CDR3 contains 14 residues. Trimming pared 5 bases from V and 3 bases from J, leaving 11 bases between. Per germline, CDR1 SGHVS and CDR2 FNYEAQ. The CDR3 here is CASSRPGIYNEQFF. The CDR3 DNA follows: TGTGCCAGCAGCCGCCCCGGTATCTACAATGAGCAGTTCTTC. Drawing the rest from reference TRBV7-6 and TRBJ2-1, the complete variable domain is GAGVSQSPRYKVTKRGQDVALRCDPISGHVSLYWYRQALGQGPEFLTYFNYEAQQDKSGLPNDRFSAERPEGSISTLTIQRTEQRDSAMYRCASSRPGIYNEQFFGPGTRLTVL.

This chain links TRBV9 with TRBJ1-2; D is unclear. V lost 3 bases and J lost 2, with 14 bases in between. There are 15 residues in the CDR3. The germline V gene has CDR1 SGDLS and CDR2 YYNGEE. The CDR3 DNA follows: TGTGCCAGCAGCGCCCCGAAAGGGAGGAACTATGGCTACACCTTC. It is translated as CASSAPKGRNYGYTF. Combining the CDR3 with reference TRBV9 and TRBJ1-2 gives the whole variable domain DSGVTQTPKHLITATGQRVTLRCSPRSGDLSVYWYQQSLDQGLQFLIQYYNGEERAKGNILERFSAQQFPDLHSELNLSSLELGDSALYFCASSAPKGRNYGYTFGSGTRLTVV.

The CDR3 coding sequence is TGCGCCAGCAGCCTTACCAGCGGATCGGACAGAAACTATGGCTACACCTTC. Its translation is CASSLTSGSDRNYGYTF. The V call is TRBV4-1, the J call TRBJ1-2, with D maybe TRBD1 (6 bases). Germline V gives CDR1 MGHRA, CDR2 YSYEKL. This CDR3 comprises 17 residues. V shed 4 bases and J shed 2 bases, with 20 bases lying between them.

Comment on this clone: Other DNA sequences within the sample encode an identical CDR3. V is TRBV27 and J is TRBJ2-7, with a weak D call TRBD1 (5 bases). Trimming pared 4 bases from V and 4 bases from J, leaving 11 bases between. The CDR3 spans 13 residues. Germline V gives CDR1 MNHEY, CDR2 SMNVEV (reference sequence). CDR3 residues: CASSWGKTYEQYF. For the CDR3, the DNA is TGTGCCAGCAGTTGGGGCAAAACATACGAGCAGTACTTC.

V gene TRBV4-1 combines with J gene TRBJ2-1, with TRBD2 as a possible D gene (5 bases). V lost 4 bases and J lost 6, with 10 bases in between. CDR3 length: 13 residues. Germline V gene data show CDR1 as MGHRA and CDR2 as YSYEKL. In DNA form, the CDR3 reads TGCGCCAGCAGCCTCTTCCGGGGCAATGAGCAGTTCTTC. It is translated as CASSLFRGNEQFF.

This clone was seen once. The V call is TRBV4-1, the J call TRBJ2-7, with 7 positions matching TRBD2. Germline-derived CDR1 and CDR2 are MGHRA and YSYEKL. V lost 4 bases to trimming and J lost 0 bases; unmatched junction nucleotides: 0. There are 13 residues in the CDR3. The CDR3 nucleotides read TGCGCCAGCAGCCTAGCGGGCTCCTACGAGCAGTACTTC. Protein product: CASSLAGSYEQYF.

CDR3 region: CASSQDDRQIGTEAFF. Written as DNA, the CDR3 is TGCGCCAGCAGCCAAGATGATCGACAGATAGGCACTGAAGCTTTCTTT. The chain is built from TRBV4-3 and TRBJ1-1, with D perhaps TRBD1 (5 bases). CDR1 LGHNA and CDR2 YSLEER come from the germline V gene. The germline V and J ends were trimmed by 0 bases and 4 bases, with 15 bases remaining between them. The CDR3 is 16 residues long.

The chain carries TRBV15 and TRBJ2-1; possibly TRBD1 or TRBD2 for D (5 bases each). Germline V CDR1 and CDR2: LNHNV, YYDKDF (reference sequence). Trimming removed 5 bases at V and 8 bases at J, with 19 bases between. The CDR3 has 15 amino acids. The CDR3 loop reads CATSPGTPLRDEQFF. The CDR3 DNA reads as TGTGCCACCAGCCCAGGGACCCCCCTTAGGGATGAGCAGTTCTTC.

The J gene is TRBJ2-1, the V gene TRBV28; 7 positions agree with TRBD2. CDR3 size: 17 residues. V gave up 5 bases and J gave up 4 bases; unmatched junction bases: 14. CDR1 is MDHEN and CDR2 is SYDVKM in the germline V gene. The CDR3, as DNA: TGTGCCAGCAGTGCTCGACTAGCCCTTGGGGTATACAATGAGCAGTTCTTC. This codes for CASSARLALGVYNEQFF.

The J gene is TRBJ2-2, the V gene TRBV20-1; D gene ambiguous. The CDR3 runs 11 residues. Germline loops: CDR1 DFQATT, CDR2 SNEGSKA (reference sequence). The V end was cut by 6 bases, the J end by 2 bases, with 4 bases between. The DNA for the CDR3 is TGCAGTGCAGCTAACACCGGGGAGCTGTTTTTT. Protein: CSAANTGELFF.

The CDR3 sequence: CATETGTGPNTEAFF. The CDR3 DNA reads as TGTGCCACCGAAACCGGGACAGGACCGAACACTGAAGCTTTCTTT. The V gene is TRBV10-3, the J gene TRBJ1-1, with 8 bases that match TRBD1. The CDR3 extends over 15 amino acids. CDR1 and CDR2 (germline): ENHRY, SYGVKD. The J segment lost 1 base and the V segment lost 10 bases, leaving 11 bases of the junction unmatched.

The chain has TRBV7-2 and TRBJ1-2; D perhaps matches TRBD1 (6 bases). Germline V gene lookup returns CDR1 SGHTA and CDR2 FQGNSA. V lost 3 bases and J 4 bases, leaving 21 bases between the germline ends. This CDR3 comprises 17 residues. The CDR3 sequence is CASSFGARGQLSYGYTF. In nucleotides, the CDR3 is TGTGCCAGCAGCTTCGGGGCCAGGGGCCAACTTTCCTATGGCTACACCTTC.

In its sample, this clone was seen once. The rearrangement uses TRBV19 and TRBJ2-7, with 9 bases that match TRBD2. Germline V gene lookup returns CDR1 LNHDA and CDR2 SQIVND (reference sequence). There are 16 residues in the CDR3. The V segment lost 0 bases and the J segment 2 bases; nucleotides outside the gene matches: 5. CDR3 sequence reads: CASSIDILAGTYEQYF. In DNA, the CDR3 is TGTGCCAGTAGTATAGATATCCTAGCGGGGACCTACGAGCAGTACTTC.

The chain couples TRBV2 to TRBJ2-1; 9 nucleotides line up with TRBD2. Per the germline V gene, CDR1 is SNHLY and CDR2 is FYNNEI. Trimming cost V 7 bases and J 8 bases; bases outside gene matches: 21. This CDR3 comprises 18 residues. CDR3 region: CASKTDYSTLAGNYEQFF. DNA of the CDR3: TGTGCCAGCAAAACCGATTATAGTACGCTAGCGGGAAACTATGAGCAGTTCTTC.

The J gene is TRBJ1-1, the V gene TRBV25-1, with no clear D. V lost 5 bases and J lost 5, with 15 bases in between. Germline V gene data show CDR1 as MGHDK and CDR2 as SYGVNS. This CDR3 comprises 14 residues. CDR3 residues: CASSFPTSRTEAFF. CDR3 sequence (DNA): TGTGCCAGCAGTTTTCCTACCTCGCGGACTGAAGCTTTCTTT.